A selection of T cell receptor beta chains follows, all from one sample in a study of shared clonotypes between healthy human individuals. Assay used: immunoSEQ multiplex PCR; TCRdb lists only in-frame clones, some missing. Of around 2.1 million clones listed, 95% are singletons. What was sequenced was naive CD4+ T cells sorted from blood. These receptor sequences come from a man younger than 30 in good health. The CDR3 runs from the conserved cysteine through the conserved F or W. Each record gives: D gene, clone size, J gene, V gene, CDR3 DNA, CDR3 protein. The D gene is left open where the match is weak. A row's size may be missing; if present it is once, few, many or a size class.

D gene: .; clone size: .; J gene: TRBJ1-2; V gene: TRBV5-6; CDR3 DNA: TGTGCCAGCAGCGCCGGACGCCCTTCCTTATCTGGCTACACCTTC; CDR3 protein: CASSAGRPSLSGYTF
D gene: .; clone size: .; J gene: TRBJ1-4; V gene: TRBV2; CDR3 DNA: TGTGCCAGCAAGCAGGGGAAGGAACTGTTTTTT; CDR3 protein: CASKQGKELFF
D gene: .; clone size: .; J gene: TRBJ1-5; V gene: TRBV2; CDR3 DNA: TGTGCCAGCAGTGAACCCGGGAGTAGCAATCAGCCCCAGCATTTT; CDR3 protein: CASSEPGSSNQPQHF
D gene: .; clone size: .; J gene: TRBJ1-2; V gene: TRBV20-1; CDR3 DNA: TGCAGTGCTAGAGGGGACCATGGCTACACCTTC; CDR3 protein: CSARGDHGYTF
D gene: TRBD1; clone size: .; J gene: TRBJ2-4; V gene: TRBV12-5; CDR3 DNA: TGTGCTAGTGGTACCAACACCGGGACAGGGAACGTAAAAGGCTTAGCCAAAAACATTCAGTACTTC; CDR3 protein: CASGTNTGTGNVKGLAKNIQYF
D gene: .; clone size: .; J gene: TRBJ1-1; V gene: TRBV10-3; CDR3 DNA: TGTGCCATCAGTAGCCCAGGGTCGACTGAAGCTTTCTTT; CDR3 protein: CAISSPGSTEAFF
D gene: .; clone size: .; J gene: TRBJ1-4; V gene: TRBV7-7; CDR3 DNA: TGTGCTAGCAGCTTAGGAGGGGCCGGGACTAATGAAAAACTGTTTTTT; CDR3 protein: CASSLGGAGTNEKLFF
D gene: .; clone size: .; J gene: TRBJ1-2; V gene: TRBV28; CDR3 DNA: TGTGCCAGCAGTTTACGGGGCGCGGGTGGCTACACCTTC; CDR3 protein: CASSLRGAGGYTF
D gene: .; clone size: .; J gene: TRBJ2-1; V gene: TRBV11-3; CDR3 DNA: TGTGCCAGCAGCTTAGCCCCCTCCTACAATGAGCAGTTCTTC; CDR3 protein: CASSLAPSYNEQFF
D gene: TRBD1; clone size: .; J gene: TRBJ2-5; V gene: TRBV7-9; CDR3 DNA: TGTGCCAGCAGCCCAAGCGACAGGGCGGGCAAGGAGACCCAGTACTTC; CDR3 protein: CASSPSDRAGKETQYF
D gene: TRBD1; clone size: .; J gene: TRBJ1-2; V gene: TRBV9; CDR3 DNA: TGTGCCAGCAGCGTAGTAGGGACAGGCTATGGCTACACCTTC; CDR3 protein: CASSVVGTGYGYTF
D gene: TRBD2; clone size: .; J gene: TRBJ2-3; V gene: TRBV18; CDR3 DNA: TGTGCCAGCTCACCACCTTGGGGACTAGCGGGAACCATGCCTAGCACAGATACGCAGTATTTT; CDR3 protein: CASSPPWGLAGTMPSTDTQYF
D gene: TRBD1; clone size: .; J gene: TRBJ2-3; V gene: TRBV29-1; CDR3 DNA: TGCAGCGTAACAGGGGTTCAGGGCACAGATACGCAGTATTTT; CDR3 protein: CSVTGVQGTDTQYF
D gene: .; clone size: .; J gene: TRBJ2-1; V gene: TRBV6-5; CDR3 DNA: TGTGCCAGCAGGACGCTGGGTGAGCAGTTCTTC; CDR3 protein: CASRTLGEQFF
D gene: .; clone size: .; J gene: TRBJ2-5; V gene: TRBV5-1; CDR3 DNA: TGCGCCAGCAGCCCCTCCGGGACGCAAGAGACCCAGTACTTC; CDR3 protein: CASSPSGTQETQYF
D gene: TRBD1; clone size: .; J gene: TRBJ1-1; V gene: TRBV29-1; CDR3 DNA: TGCAGCGTTGAAATGACAGGGGGGGCGAACACTGAAGCTTTCTTT; CDR3 protein: CSVEMTGGANTEAFF
D gene: .; clone size: .; J gene: TRBJ2-5; V gene: TRBV11-1; CDR3 DNA: TGTGCCAGCAGCTCTAGCGCCGTCGCCTCAGAGACCCAGTACTTC; CDR3 protein: CASSSSAVASETQYF
D gene: TRBD2; clone size: .; J gene: TRBJ2-1; V gene: TRBV5-1; CDR3 DNA: TGCGCCAGCAGCTTGGTAGCGGGAGTCTACAATGAGCAGTTCTTC; CDR3 protein: CASSLVAGVYNEQFF
D gene: .; clone size: .; J gene: TRBJ2-5; V gene: TRBV7-9; CDR3 DNA: TGTGCCAGCTCCAGAGGGGAGCTGGCCGAGACCCAGTACTTC; CDR3 protein: CASSRGELAETQYF
D gene: TRBD1; clone size: few; J gene: TRBJ1-1; V gene: TRBV9; CDR3 DNA: TGTGCCAGCAGTGACAGGGGGCGAGGAACTGAAGCTTTCTTT; CDR3 protein: CASSDRGRGTEAFF
D gene: TRBD2; clone size: .; J gene: TRBJ2-1; V gene: TRBV7-2; CDR3 DNA: TGTGCCAGCAGCGGGGGACTAGCTGGCGAGCAGTTCTTC; CDR3 protein: CASSGGLAGEQFF
D gene: TRBD1; clone size: .; J gene: TRBJ2-2; V gene: TRBV6-6; CDR3 DNA: TGTGCCAGCAGTTTCACCCCAGGGGGCCCCGGGGAGCTGTTTTTT; CDR3 protein: CASSFTPGGPGELFF
D gene: .; clone size: .; J gene: TRBJ2-7; V gene: TRBV10-3; CDR3 DNA: TGTGCCATCAGTGAGTCCCGGGGAACCTACGAGCAGTACTTC; CDR3 protein: CAISESRGTYEQYF
D gene: TRBD1; clone size: .; J gene: TRBJ1-6; V gene: TRBV4-1; CDR3 DNA: TGCGCCAGCAGCCAACCGACAGGGGGTTCACCCCTCCACTTT; CDR3 protein: CASSQPTGGSPLHF
D gene: TRBD1; clone size: .; J gene: TRBJ1-1; V gene: TRBV9; CDR3 DNA: TGTGCCAGCAGCGTAGGACAGGGATATGAAGCTTTCTTT; CDR3 protein: CASSVGQGYEAFF
D gene: .; clone size: .; J gene: TRBJ2-5; V gene: TRBV6-5; CDR3 DNA: TGTGCCAGCAGTTTGACAGAATTGAGTGAGACCCAGTACTTC; CDR3 protein: CASSLTELSETQYF
D gene: .; clone size: .; J gene: TRBJ1-1; V gene: TRBV27; CDR3 DNA: TGTGCCAGCAGTTACCGACGCCAGAACACTGAAGCTTTCTTT; CDR3 protein: CASSYRRQNTEAFF
D gene: .; clone size: .; J gene: TRBJ1-1; V gene: TRBV9; CDR3 DNA: TGTGCCAGCACCCTCATAGTTAACACTGAAGCTTTCTTT; CDR3 protein: CASTLIVNTEAFF
D gene: TRBD1; clone size: .; J gene: TRBJ1-4; V gene: TRBV6-5; CDR3 DNA: TGTGCCAGCAGTTACTACTCCGGGACAGGGCATGAAAAACTGTTTTTT; CDR3 protein: CASSYYSGTGHEKLFF
D gene: .; clone size: .; J gene: TRBJ2-1; V gene: TRBV9; CDR3 DNA: TGTGCCAGCAGCGTAGGAGCGGGTAAGGACAATGAGCAGTTCTTC; CDR3 protein: CASSVGAGKDNEQFF
D gene: TRBD2; clone size: .; J gene: TRBJ2-1; V gene: TRBV11-3; CDR3 DNA: TGTGCCAGCAGCTTAAGGCTAGCGGGAGGGCTTGGCAACAATGAGCAGTTCTTC; CDR3 protein: CASSLRLAGGLGNNEQFF
D gene: TRBD2; clone size: .; J gene: TRBJ2-3; V gene: TRBV4-2; CDR3 DNA: TGTGCCAGCAGCTCTCGGGGGGGCTGGACAGATACGCAGTATTTT; CDR3 protein: CASSSRGGWTDTQYF
D gene: .; clone size: .; J gene: TRBJ2-7; V gene: TRBV2; CDR3 DNA: TGTGCCAGCTCCATACAGGGATACGAGCAGTACTTC; CDR3 protein: CASSIQGYEQYF
D gene: TRBD2; clone size: .; J gene: TRBJ2-1; V gene: TRBV5-1; CDR3 DNA: TGCGCCAGCAGCTTGGTAGGACTAGCGGGACGATTATACTCCTACAATGAGCAGTTCTTC; CDR3 protein: CASSLVGLAGRLYSYNEQFF
D gene: TRBD2; clone size: .; J gene: TRBJ2-7; V gene: TRBV19; CDR3 DNA: TGTGCCAGTAGTTCGGGGGGGGCTGGCTCCTACGAGCAGTACTTC; CDR3 protein: CASSSGGAGSYEQYF
D gene: .; clone size: few; J gene: TRBJ1-5; V gene: TRBV2; CDR3 DNA: TGTGCCAGCAGCTCTCGGGGCCTAAGCAATCAGCCCCAGCATTTT; CDR3 protein: CASSSRGLSNQPQHF
D gene: TRBD2; clone size: .; J gene: TRBJ2-4; V gene: TRBV19; CDR3 DNA: TGTGCCAGTAGGGGGGGAGGGACGGCAAACATTCAGTACTTC; CDR3 protein: CASRGGGTANIQYF
D gene: .; clone size: .; J gene: TRBJ1-5; V gene: TRBV7-2; CDR3 DNA: TGTGCCAGCAGCTTTACCGGGACAAAGAATCAGCCCCAGCATTTT; CDR3 protein: CASSFTGTKNQPQHF
D gene: .; clone size: .; J gene: TRBJ1-6; V gene: TRBV14; CDR3 DNA: TGTGCCAGCAGCAAAGAGGGGGGAGGCTCCTATAATTCACCCCTCCACTTT; CDR3 protein: CASSKEGGGSYNSPLHF
D gene: .; clone size: .; J gene: TRBJ2-3; V gene: TRBV11-2; CDR3 DNA: TGTGCCAGCAGCTTAATCTTTGGTACGCAGTATTTT; CDR3 protein: CASSLIFGTQYF
D gene: TRBD1; clone size: .; J gene: TRBJ2-5; V gene: TRBV10-3; CDR3 DNA: TGTGCCATCAGTGAGTTTGGGGACAGCTCCCAAGAGACCCAGTACTTC; CDR3 protein: CAISEFGDSSQETQYF
D gene: .; clone size: .; J gene: TRBJ1-1; V gene: TRBV6-1; CDR3 DNA: TGTGCCAGCAGTGACGGGGGCCGCCTGAACACTGAAGCTTTCTTT; CDR3 protein: CASSDGGRLNTEAFF
D gene: .; clone size: .; J gene: TRBJ2-6; V gene: TRBV5-1; CDR3 DNA: TGCGCCAGCAGCTTGGGAGTGACTGGGGCCAACGTCCTGACTTTC; CDR3 protein: CASSLGVTGANVLTF
D gene: .; clone size: .; J gene: TRBJ2-2; V gene: TRBV10-2; CDR3 DNA: TGCGCCAGCAGTGAGCCAGTTTACGCGAACACCGGGGAGCTGTTTTTT; CDR3 protein: CASSEPVYANTGELFF
D gene: .; clone size: .; J gene: TRBJ2-2; V gene: TRBV4-1; CDR3 DNA: TGCGCCAGCAGCCAAGAGGTGGGACGCGCCGGGGAGCTGTTTTTT; CDR3 protein: CASSQEVGRAGELFF
D gene: .; clone size: .; J gene: TRBJ2-5; V gene: TRBV5-6; CDR3 DNA: TGTGCCAGCACCCCCGACGGAGGCCAAGAGACCCAGTACTTC; CDR3 protein: CASTPDGGQETQYF
D gene: TRBD2; clone size: .; J gene: TRBJ2-3; V gene: TRBV4-3; CDR3 DNA: TGCGCCAGCAGCCCGGGACTAGCGGGAGGAGATACGCAGTATTTT; CDR3 protein: CASSPGLAGGDTQYF